These 18 T cell receptor beta chains were sequenced from one sample in a study of cytomegalovirus exposure and HLA in healthy donors. Repertoires were generated with immunoSEQ multiplex PCR, while TCRdb's copy carries only in-frame clones and drops some. Of fewer than 90,000 clones listed, around 96% were seen once; the top ten hold 1.6%. The source material was PBMCs. The receptors stem from a man younger than 35 in good health and CMV-seropositive.

The chain links TRBV4-1 to TRBJ2-7; D may be TRBD1 (6 bases). V shed 0 bases and J shed 3 bases, with 12 bases lying between them. The CDR3 loop spans 15 amino acids. Germline V CDR1 and CDR2: MGHRA, YSYEKL. CDR3 amino acids: CASSQDPTGHYEQYF. The CDR3 DNA follows: TGCGCCAGCAGCCAAGACCCCACAGGGCACTACGAGCAGTACTTC.

The rearrangement uses TRBV30 and TRBJ1-3; TRBD1 matches at 10 bases. V lost 6 bases, J lost 2 bases, and 4 bases stayed unmatched. In germline, CDR1 is GTSNPN, CDR2 SVGIG (reference sequence). The CDR3 contains 14 residues. The CDR3: CACRQGAAGNTIYF. For the CDR3, the DNA is TGTGCCTGCCGACAGGGGGCTGCTGGAAACACCATATATTTT.

The chain joins TRBV5-1 to TRBJ1-1, with unresolved D. The CDR3 is made up of 13 amino acids. Germline V gives CDR1 SGHRS, CDR2 YFSETQ. The ends were cut back, 0 bases at V and 6 bases at J, with 9 bases in the middle. CDR3 in DNA: TGCGCCAGCAGCTTGGAGGGCGGGGCTGAAGCTTTCTTT. It translates to CASSLEGGAEAFF. The complete variable domain, with remaining parts taken from reference TRBV5-1 and TRBJ1-1, reads KAGVTQTPRYLIKTRGQQVTLSCSPISGHRSVSWYQQTPGQGLQFLFEYFSETQRNKGNFPGRFSGRQFSNSRSEMNVSTLELGDSALYLCASSLEGGAEAFFGQGTRLTVV.

A single count supports this clone. The chain is built from TRBV10-3 and TRBJ2-1; a weak D match, TRBD1 (5 bases). The germline V gene has CDR1 ENHRY and CDR2 SYGVKD. V dropped 0 bases and J dropped 5 bases, with 11 bases sitting between them. CDR3 length equals 15 residues. CDR3 protein: CAISESIQEHNEQFF. In DNA, the CDR3 is TGTGCCATCAGTGAGTCGATACAGGAACACAATGAGCAGTTCTTC.

The rearrangement joins TRBV5-1 to TRBJ2-3, with TRBD2 as a possible D gene (6 bases). Germline V CDR1 and CDR2: SGHRS, YFSETQ. Deletions cut 0 bases from V and 3 bases from J, with 11 bases between. This CDR3 has 15 amino acids. DNA for the CDR3: TGCGCCAGCAGCTTGGGACTAGGGATTACAGATACGCAGTATTTT. Translation gives CASSLGLGITDTQYF.

This clone came up once. The rearrangement joins TRBV6-6 to TRBJ2-1; the D is unclear. CDR3 length: 16 residues. Looked up from germline, CDR1 is MNHNY and CDR2 is SVGAGI (reference sequence). The V end lost 0 bases, the J end lost 1 base, and 10 bases lay between the germline ends. CDR3 coding DNA: TGTGCCAGCAGTTACTCAGAACAGAGATCCTACAATGAGCAGTTCTTC. This translates into CASSYSEQRSYNEQFF.

This chain uses TRBV25-1 with TRBJ2-7; D not resolved. CDR3 length: 12 amino acids. Germline CDR1 reads MGHDK; CDR2 reads SYGVNS. V was clipped by 2 bases and J by 2 bases, with 4 bases between them. As DNA, the CDR3 is TGTGCCAGCAGTGAAGGGCCCTACGAGCAGTACTTC. Translation gives CASSEGPYEQYF.

The rearrangement links TRBV4-1 to TRBJ1-2, with a possible D match to TRBD1 (5 bases). Germline V gene data show CDR1 as MGHRA and CDR2 as YSYEKL. CDR3 length equals 13 residues. Trimming removed 4 bases from V and 5 bases from J, with 11 bases in between. CDR3 coding DNA: TGCGCCAGCAGCCTAGATTCAGGGTATGGCTACACCTTC. This encodes CASSLDSGYGYTF.

The chain recombines TRBV7-2 with TRBJ2-2; 7 bases agree with TRBD2. Germline CDR1 is SGHTA and CDR2 is FQGNSA. CDR3 length: 14 amino acids. The V gene end was trimmed by 4 bases and the J gene end by 5 bases; junction bases not matched to a gene: 4. The CDR3, as DNA: TGTGCCAGCAGCTCCCTGGGGGGGACCGGGGAGCTGTTTTTT. Translation gives CASSSLGGTGELFF.

The chain recombines TRBV5-1 with TRBJ1-1, with D tentatively TRBD1 (6 bases). Deletions cut 3 bases from V and 4 bases from J, with 19 bases between. The CDR3 has 16 amino acids. Germline assignment: CDR1 SGHRS and CDR2 YFSETQ. The CDR3 loop is CASSSDTGFGFTEAFF. DNA for the CDR3: TGCGCCAGCAGCTCCGACACAGGGTTTGGTTTCACTGAAGCTTTCTTT.

This rearrangement joins TRBV5-4 to TRBJ2-7; D perhaps matches TRBD1 (5 bases). V lost 0 bases and J 4 bases, leaving 8 bases between the germline ends. Germline assignment: CDR1 SGHNT and CDR2 YYREEE (reference sequence). The CDR3 has 13 amino acids. In DNA, the CDR3 is TGTGCCAGCAGCTTGGAGCAGGGTTACGAGCAGTACTTC. As protein: CASSLEQGYEQYF.

The chain is built from TRBV6-1 and TRBJ1-6; D gene unclear. Germline CDR1 reads MNHNS; CDR2 reads SASEGT. The CDR3 is 13 amino acids. Trimming pared 10 bases from V and 4 bases from J, leaving 11 bases between. The CDR3 protein is CATRRDYNSPLHF. CDR3 sequence (DNA): TGTGCCACGCGGAGGGATTATAATTCACCCCTCCACTTT.

V is TRBV7-8 and J is TRBJ2-5, with D perhaps TRBD1 (6 bases). Trimming removed 2 bases from V and 0 bases from J, with 7 bases in between. Germline-derived CDR1 and CDR2 are SGHVS and FQNEAQ. CDR3 size: 14 residues. The CDR3 DNA follows: TGTGCCAGCAGCTTAAACAGGGACCAAGAGACCCAGTACTTC. This codes for CASSLNRDQETQYF.

The J gene is TRBJ2-7, the V gene TRBV7-9, with D possibly TRBD2 on 6 matching bases. The CDR3 extends over 15 amino acids. CDR1 is SEHNR and CDR2 is FQNEAQ in the germline V gene (reference sequence). Trimming took off 8 bases at V and 1 base at J, with 18 bases between the two ends. The CDR3 loop reads CASLGRGSPSYEQYF. CDR3 sequence (DNA): TGTGCCAGCCTAGGGCGGGGATCCCCATCCTACGAGCAGTACTTC.

The rearrangement links TRBV19 to TRBJ1-3; no clear D. This CDR3 is 14 amino acids long. The V and J ends lost 3 bases and 2 bases respectively, with 8 bases between them. CDR1 is LNHDA, CDR2 SQIVND, per germline (reference sequence). CDR3 in amino acids: CASSMPTTGNTIYF. Here the CDR3 DNA reads TGTGCCAGTAGTATGCCTACGACTGGAAACACCATATATTTT. Supplemented by reference TRBV19 and TRBJ1-3, the full variable domain reads DGGITQSPKYLFRKEGQNVTLSCEQNLNHDAMYWYRQDPGQGLRLIYYSQIVNDFQKGDIAEGYSVSREKKESFPLTVTSAQKNPTAFYLCASSMPTTGNTIYFGEGSWLTVV.

The chain joins TRBV6-1 to TRBJ2-7; 9 nucleotides align to TRBD2. From germline, CDR1 is MNHNS and CDR2 SASEGT. The CDR3 spans 16 residues. The junction had 8 bases not matched to a gene; V was cut back by 4 bases and J by 1 base. Here the CDR3 DNA reads TGTGCCAGCAGTGGGGGAATGGCGGGAGGGTCCTACGAGCAGTACTTC. It specifies CASSGGMAGGSYEQYF.

V gene TRBV15 combines with J gene TRBJ1-5; 7 bases fit TRBD1. The CDR3 consists of 15 residues. The V gene's germline CDR1 is LNHNV and CDR2 YYDKDF (reference sequence). V trimming: 2 bases; J trimming: 4 bases; junction bases outside the gene matches: 5. Here the CDR3 DNA reads TGTGCCACCAGCAGATCTAGGACAGGAAATCAGCCCCAGCATTTT. Protein: CATSRSRTGNQPQHF.

The chain joins TRBV28 to TRBJ2-2, with 7 bases matching TRBD2. V dropped 0 bases and J dropped 3; count of bases not matched to a gene: 7. The CDR3 loop spans 17 amino acids. Looked up from germline, CDR1 is MDHEN and CDR2 is SYDVKM. CDR3 coding DNA: TGTGCCAGCAGTTTATGGGGGGGGTTGTCTGACACCGGGGAGCTGTTTTTT. Its protein is CASSLWGGLSDTGELFF.